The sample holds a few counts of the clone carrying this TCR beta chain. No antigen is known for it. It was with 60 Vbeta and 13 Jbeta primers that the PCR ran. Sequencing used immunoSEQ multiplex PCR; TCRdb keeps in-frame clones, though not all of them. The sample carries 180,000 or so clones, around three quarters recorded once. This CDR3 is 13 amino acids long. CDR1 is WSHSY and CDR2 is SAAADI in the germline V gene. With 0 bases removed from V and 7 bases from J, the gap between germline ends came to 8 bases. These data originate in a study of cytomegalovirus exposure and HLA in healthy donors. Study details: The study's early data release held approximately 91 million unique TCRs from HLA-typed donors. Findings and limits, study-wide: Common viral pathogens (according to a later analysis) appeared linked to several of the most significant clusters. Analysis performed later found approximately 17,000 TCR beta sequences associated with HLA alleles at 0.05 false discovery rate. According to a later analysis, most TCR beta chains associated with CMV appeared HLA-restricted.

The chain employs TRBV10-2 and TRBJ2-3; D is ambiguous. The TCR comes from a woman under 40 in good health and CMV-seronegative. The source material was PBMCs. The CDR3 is CASSESAVNTQYF. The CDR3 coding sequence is TGCGCCAGCAGTGAGTCGGCAGTAAATACGCAGTATTTT.